This T cell receptor beta chain was found in a study of shared T cell receptors in the human thymus. This table comes from immunoSEQ multiplex PCR, and its TCRdb copy is limited to in-frame clones, with some not included. The sample has hundreds of thousands of clones, approximately 78% seen once; the top ten hold about 0.013%. J gave up 3 bases and V 4 bases, and 18 bases lay outside the gene matches. The CDR3 consists of 19 residues. Germline V gene lookup returns CDR1 SGHRS and CDR2 YFSETQ. The same sample was also studied in work on human thymus T cells. That work contributes: As related research reported, thymic repertoires overlapped highly among unrelated individuals.

Sequencing input: thymocytes. This rearrangement joins TRBV5-1 to TRBJ2-7, with 11 bases lining up with TRBD2. This receptor was identified in a boy younger than two with a congenital heart defect. This chain's CDR3 is CASSSKTGTSGLGVYEQYF. CDR3 coding DNA: TGCGCCAGCAGCAGTAAAACCGGGACTAGCGGCCTTGGGGTCTACGAGCAGTACTTC. The whole variable domain, filled in from reference TRBV5-1 and TRBJ2-7, reads KAGVTQTPRYLIKTRGQQVTLSCSPISGHRSVSWYQQTPGQGLQFLFEYFSETQRNKGNFPGRFSGRQFSNSRSEMNVSTLELGDSALYLCASSSKTGTSGLGVYEQYFGPGTRLTVT.